One TCR beta chain is described in this entry. It has no known antigen specificity. Base qualities are not provided; no much larger clone lies one nucleotide away. The donors were limited-stage small-cell lung cancer patients who had surgical resection in Hangzhou, China, between the late 2000s and the early 2020s. All donors were treated with upfront surgery without preoperative chemotherapy or radiotherapy, and immunotherapy was not given to any donor before or after surgery. Each of the roughly 20 patients in the sequenced cohort was a smoker or a heavy second-hand smoker. To represent spatial heterogeneity of the primary tumors, three regions were collected from each tumor FFPE block using a grid approach. Tumor regions were macrodissected to enrich malignant cells, and only regions expected to yield at least 150 ng DNA were selected. Multi-region TCR-beta sequencing of resected limited-stage small-cell lung cancers and of tumor-adjacent lung tissue was performed to characterize T cell repertoire heterogeneity. The AllPrep DNA/RNA FFPE Kit (Qiagen) was used to extract genomic DNA from FFPE tissue.

This entry belongs to a study of T cells and copy number aberrations in small-cell lung cancer (dated by TCRdb to about 2021). About the study as a whole: TCR repertoire sequencing was paired with whole-exome sequencing of the same tumor regions to relate T cell metrics to mutations and copy number aberrations. Tumor TCR data were available for 17 patients, and TCR data from both tumor and normal tissue were available for 15 or so patients. What the work shows at the level of the full study, not this receptor alone: Higher copy number aberration burden was negatively correlated with tumor T-cell density, richness and clonality. All specimens were formalin-fixed paraffin-embedded tissue, which is known to introduce sequencing artifacts. Lower T-cell density, richness and clonality were observed in tumors than in adjacent lung tissue, although the difference in density was not significant. High heterogeneity of the TCR repertoire was observed across regions, with roughly 79.9-97.7% of clones restricted to a single region, representing a lower overlap than in localized NSCLC. A small sample size, resulting from surgical resection being uncommon in small-cell lung cancer, limited the study, and the findings need validation.

V is clipped by 1 base and J by 2 bases, and the sequence between their germline boundaries is 6 bases long. The CDR3 measures 13 amino acids from cysteine to phenylalanine. Only the CDR3 DNA is retained, 39 bases long and in frame from the first base. The CDR1 and CDR2 encoded by the germline V gene are SGHRS and YFSETQ. The immunoSEQ hsTCRB Kit, with multiplexed V- and J-gene primers, was used to amplify TCR-beta CDR3 regions from genomic DNA. Unique DNA barcodes were added in a second PCR, and the samples were pooled together with one negative control and one positive control. An Illumina MiSeq running a 150-cycle paired-end protocol was used to sequence the pooled TCR-beta libraries. In the original analysis: Raw sequencing data were processed by Adaptive Biotechnologies into a report with normalized, annotated TCR-beta repertoires. T-cell density was computed as TCR-beta templates normalized to usable DNA, which was estimated by amplifying housekeeping genes. Richness was defined as the count of unique rearrangements, and clonality was defined as 1 minus Pielou's evenness. Intratumor TCR heterogeneity between regions was quantified with the Jaccard index, the Morisita overlap index, and the proportion of shared top-20 clonotypes. TCRdb carries this immuneACCESS record with in-frame sequences only. Its versions omit some clonotypes, under half of them owing to an unresolved V gene in the studies checked, with the rest unexplained. V and J calls and clone size are given by that table; D and trimming were obtained from the DNA. The table for this sample lists 95 to 150 clones; approximately 95% of them were counted only once. The ten largest account for about 7.8% of the sample.

The sequencing input was tumor tissue. The receptor was isolated from a man aged 45 to 65 with small cell lung cancer. The V and J genes are TRBV5-1 and TRBJ2-5; a tentative D match to TRBD1 spans 5 bases. The base sequence is TGCGCCAGCAGCTTGCCAGGGCAAGAGACCCAGTACTTC. Its protein is CASSLPGQETQYF.